These 16 T cell receptor beta chains were all obtained from the same sample, sequenced in a study of cytomegalovirus exposure and HLA in healthy donors. Primers for the PCR totalled 60 Vbeta and 13 Jbeta. Assay: immunoSEQ multiplex PCR; the TCRdb copy retains only in-frame clones and omits some. The data contain about 150,000 clones, 55% to 75% of them singletons. The sample taken for sequencing was PBMCs. These receptors originate from a woman aged 55-69 years in good health and CMV-seropositive.

The chain has TRBV5-4 and TRBJ2-5, with 9 bases identical to TRBD2. Germline V gene lookup returns CDR1 SGHNT and CDR2 YYREEE (reference sequence). With 4 bases clipped from V and 10 bases from J, the junction kept 11 bases outside the gene matches. The CDR3 is 14 residues long. The CDR3 nucleotides are TGTGCCAGCAGCCCGGGACTAGCAGTCGGGGACCAGTACTTC. Translation gives CASSPGLAVGDQYF.

V usage is TRBV7-3 and J usage is TRBJ2-3, with TRBD2 identical over 7 bases. This CDR3 is 17 amino acids long. Germline CDR1 and CDR2: SGHTA and FQGTGA. V was clipped by 0 bases and J by 4 bases; unmatched bases: 10. CDR3 loop: CASSLTAPGGGSDTQYF. CDR3 sequence (DNA): TGTGCCAGCAGCTTAACGGCTCCGGGAGGAGGGTCAGATACGCAGTATTTT. The whole variable domain, remainder taken from reference TRBV7-3 and TRBJ2-3, is GAGVSQTPSNKVTEKGKYVELRCDPISGHTALYWYRQSLGQGPEFLIYFQGTGAADDSGLPNDRFFAVRPEGSVSTLKIQRTERGDSAVYLCASSLTAPGGGSDTQYFGPGTRLTVL.

The rearrangement uses TRBV2 and TRBJ1-1, with D possibly being TRBD1 (5 bases). Germline values: CDR1 SNHLY, CDR2 FYNNEI. The CDR3 runs to 13 residues. The V gene lost 2 bases and the J gene lost 3 bases, with 7 bases spanning the gap. The CDR3 region has the DNA TGTGCCAGCAGTGAAAGGGGCCACACTGAAGCTTTCTTT. Its protein is CASSERGHTEAFF.

Details on this clone: At the DNA level, this CDR3 is encoded by other sequences in the same sample as well. This rearrangement joins TRBV5-4 to TRBJ2-7; D perhaps matches TRBD1 (6 bases). Trimming removed 4 bases from V and 4 bases from J, with 9 bases in between. The CDR3 consists of 12 residues. The germline CDR1 and CDR2 sequences are SGHNT and YYREEE (reference sequence). CDR3 coding DNA: TGTGCCAGCAGCCAACAGGGTTACGAGCAGTACTTC. Its protein product is CASSQQGYEQYF.

The V gene is TRBV29-1, the J gene TRBJ2-7, with unresolved D. This CDR3 has 12 residues. Trimming shortened V by 4 bases and J by 3 bases, and 10 bases separated the two germline ends. Germline CDR1 reads SQVTM; CDR2 reads ANQGSEA. The CDR3 reads CSVGDSLYEQYF. CDR3 nucleotide sequence: TGCAGCGTTGGAGATTCTCTCTACGAGCAGTACTTC.

V gene TRBV14 combines with J gene TRBJ2-7; the match to TRBD1 covers 9 bases. J lost 4 bases, V lost 1 base, and 8 bases had no gene match. The CDR3 runs 16 residues. Germline V gene data show CDR1 as SGHDN and CDR2 as FVKESK. The CDR3 bases are TGTGCCAGCAGCCAAGGGCGGACAGGGGTAATATACGAGCAGTACTTC. It specifies CASSQGRTGVIYEQYF.

This clone came up once. The conserved final phenylalanine or tryptophan is absent from the CDR3, which likely points to a read error. V is TRBV5-4 and J is TRBJ2-2; D possibly corresponds to TRBD1 (5 bases). Trimming cost V 4 bases and J 1 base, with 11 bases left between them. Germline CDR1 reads SGHNT; CDR2 reads YYREEE (reference sequence). The CDR3 extends over 15 amino acids. DNA of the CDR3: TGTGCCAGCAGCCCGCGCCAGGGGAACACCGGGGAGCTGTTTTCT. This encodes CASSPRQGNTGELFS.

The chain is built from TRBV11-1 and TRBJ2-7, with D perhaps TRBD1 (6 bases). V lost 4 bases to trimming and J lost 7 bases, with 20 bases between them. The CDR3 runs 15 residues. CDR1 and CDR2 from the germline V gene are SGHAT and FQDESV (reference sequence). The CDR3 region is CASSSGASPSMEQYF. The CDR3 nucleotides read TGTGCCAGCAGCTCAGGGGCATCCCCTTCTATGGAGCAGTACTTC.

This clone was seen only a few times. The chain carries TRBV4-3 and TRBJ2-7, with a weak D call TRBD2 (7 bases). The CDR3 totals 16 residues. The V and J ends lost 2 bases and 1 base respectively, with 15 bases between them. Germline V gene data show CDR1 as LGHNA and CDR2 as YSLEER. The CDR3 sequence is CASSQSRGGWSYEQYF. The CDR3 region has the DNA TGCGCCAGCAGCCAATCGAGGGGGGGGTGGTCCTACGAGCAGTACTTC.

This clone was seen only once. The chain links TRBV7-2 to TRBJ2-1; D is perhaps TRBD2 (5 bases). The CDR3 spans 14 residues. Germline CDR1 and CDR2: SGHTA and FQGNSA. Trimming cost V 4 bases and J 4 bases, with 11 bases left between them. As DNA, the CDR3 is TGTGCCAGCAGCTCAACCGGGAAGTACAATGAGCAGTTCTTC. This encodes CASSSTGKYNEQFF.

This chain connects TRBV9 to TRBJ1-5; 10 bases match TRBD1. V lost 3 bases to trimming and J lost 10 bases; unmatched junction nucleotides: 7. Per germline, CDR1 SGDLS and CDR2 YYNGEE. This CDR3 has 14 residues. CDR3 DNA sequence: TGTGCCAGCAGCGGACAGGGGGCCTCAGGTCCCCAGCATTTT. This sequence encodes CASSGQGASGPQHF.

V usage is TRBV6-1 and J usage is TRBJ2-7; the match to TRBD2 covers 8 bases. V lost 5 bases, J lost 3 bases, and 9 bases stayed unmatched. Germline values: CDR1 MNHNS, CDR2 SASEGT. This CDR3 spans 15 amino acids. Written as DNA, the CDR3 is TGTGCCAGCAGTTCCCCGGGGGGGACTCTCTACGAGCAGTACTTC. Translation: CASSSPGGTLYEQYF.

This clone was observed a handful of times. This chain joins TRBV5-8 and TRBJ1-3; D perhaps matches TRBD1 (5 bases). Germline CDR1 is SGHTS and CDR2 is YDEGEE. Trimming stripped 2 bases from V and 1 base from J, with 10 bases between. This CDR3 contains 15 residues. The CDR3 coding sequence is TGTGCCAGCAGCTTCTCCAGGGCATCTGGAAACACCATATATTTT. It codes for CASSFSRASGNTIYF.

The rearrangement uses TRBV5-8 and TRBJ2-7; TRBD2 matches 7 bases. In germline, CDR1 is SGHTS, CDR2 YDEGEE. With V trimmed by 4 bases and J by 3 bases, 7 bases remained unmatched. The length of the CDR3 is 14 residues. This CDR3 reads CASSRELANYEQYF. CDR3 sequence (DNA): TGTGCCAGCAGCCGGGAACTAGCGAACTACGAGCAGTACTTC.

The V call is TRBV4-3, the J call TRBJ2-5; 7 bases map to TRBD2. This CDR3 is 15 amino acids long. V was pared by 6 bases and J by 5 bases, with 12 bases of the junction left unmatched. Germline V gene data show CDR1 as LGHNA and CDR2 as YSLEER. DNA for the CDR3: TGCGCCAGCAGTCCCCGTGGACTAGAGGACGAGACCCAGTACTTC. Residues: CASSPRGLEDETQYF.

The chain combines TRBV28 with TRBJ1-1; tentatively, D is TRBD1 (6 bases). Germline loops: CDR1 MDHEN, CDR2 SYDVKM. The CDR3 loop spans 15 amino acids. Trimming left V 2 bases short and J 1 base short, with 11 bases between. The CDR3 DNA sequence: TGTGCCAGCAGTTTAGGGAGCAGGGGGAACACTGAAGCTTTCTTT. Protein product: CASSLGSRGNTEAFF.